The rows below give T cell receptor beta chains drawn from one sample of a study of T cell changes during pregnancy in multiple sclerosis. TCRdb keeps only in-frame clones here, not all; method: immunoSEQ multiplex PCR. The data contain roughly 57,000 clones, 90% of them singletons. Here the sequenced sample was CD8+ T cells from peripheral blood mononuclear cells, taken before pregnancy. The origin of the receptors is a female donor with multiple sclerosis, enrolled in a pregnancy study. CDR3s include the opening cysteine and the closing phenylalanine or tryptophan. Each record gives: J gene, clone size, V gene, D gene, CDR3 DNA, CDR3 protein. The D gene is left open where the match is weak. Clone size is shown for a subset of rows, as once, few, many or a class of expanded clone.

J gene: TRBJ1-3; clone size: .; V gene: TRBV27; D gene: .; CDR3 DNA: TGTGCCAGCAGTTTAACAGTTGGCCCGGGAAACACCATATATTTT; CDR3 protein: CASSLTVGPGNTIYF
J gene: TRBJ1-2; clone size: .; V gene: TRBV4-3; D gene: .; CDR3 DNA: TGCGCCAGCAGCCAAGATGAGGGCTATGGCTACACCTTC; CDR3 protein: CASSQDEGYGYTF
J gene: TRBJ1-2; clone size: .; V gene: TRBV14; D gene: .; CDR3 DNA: TGTGCCAGCAGCCAAGAAGGACAGAACCCCGAACACGATGAACAGGGCTACACCTTC; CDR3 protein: CASSQEGQNPEHDEQGYTF
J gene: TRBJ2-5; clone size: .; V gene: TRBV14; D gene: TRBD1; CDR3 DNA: TGTGCCAGCAGCCATGGGACAGGGGGCTCCCAAGAGACCCAGTACTTC; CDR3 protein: CASSHGTGGSQETQYF
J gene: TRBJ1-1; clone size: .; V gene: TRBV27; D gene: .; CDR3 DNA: TGTGCCAGCAGTTCCCTGACAGGACTGAACACTGAAGCTTTCTTT; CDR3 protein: CASSSLTGLNTEAFF
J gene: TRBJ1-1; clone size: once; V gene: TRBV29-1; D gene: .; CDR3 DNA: TGCAGCGTTTGGGGCAATTTGAACACTGAAGCTTTCTTT; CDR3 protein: CSVWGNLNTEAFF
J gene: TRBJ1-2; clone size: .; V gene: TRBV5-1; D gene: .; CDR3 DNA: TGCGCCAGCAGCCCCCCCGTGGAGGGAGGAGGCTACACCTTC; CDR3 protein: CASSPPVEGGGYTF
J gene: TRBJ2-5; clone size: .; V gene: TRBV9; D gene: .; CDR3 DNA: TGTGCCAGTGGTGGGGCCGGCGGGGGCGCGGAGACCCAGTACTTC; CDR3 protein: CASGGAGGGAETQYF
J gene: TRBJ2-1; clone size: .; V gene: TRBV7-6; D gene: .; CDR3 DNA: TGTGCCAGCAGCTTAGGGGGCTTCAATGAGCAGTTCTTC; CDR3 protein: CASSLGGFNEQFF
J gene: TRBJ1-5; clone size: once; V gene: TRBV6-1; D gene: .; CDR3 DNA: TGTGCCAGCAGTGAAGTACGGGGGGGTCAGCCCCAGCATTTT; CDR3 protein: CASSEVRGGQPQHF
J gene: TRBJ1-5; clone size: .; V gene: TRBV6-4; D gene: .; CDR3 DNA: TGTGCCAGCAGCTCCGGGGACACCAATAGCAATCAGCCCCAGCATTTT; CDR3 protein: CASSSGDTNSNQPQHF
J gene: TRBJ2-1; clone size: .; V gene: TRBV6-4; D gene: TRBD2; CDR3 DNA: TGTGCCAGCAGTGTTGCGGCCAGCGGGGGGTCCCATGAGCAGTTCTTC; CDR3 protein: CASSVAASGGSHEQFF
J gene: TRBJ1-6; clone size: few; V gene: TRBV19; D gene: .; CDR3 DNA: TGTGCCAGTACCCTGGGACTGGGCGGTTCACCCCTCCACTTT; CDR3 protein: CASTLGLGGSPLHF
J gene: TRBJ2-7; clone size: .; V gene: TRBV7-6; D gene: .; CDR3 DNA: TGTGCCAGCAGCTTATCCCTAACGGACGAGCAGTACTTC; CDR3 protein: CASSLSLTDEQYF
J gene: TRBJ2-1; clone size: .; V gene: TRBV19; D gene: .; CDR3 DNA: TGTGCCAGTAGATGGGACATTTCCAATGAGCAGTTCTTC; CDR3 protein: CASRWDISNEQFF
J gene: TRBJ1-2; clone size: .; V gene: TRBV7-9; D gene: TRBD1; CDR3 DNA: TGTGCCAGCAGCTTACCGGGACAGGGCCGAGATGGCTACACCTTC; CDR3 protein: CASSLPGQGRDGYTF
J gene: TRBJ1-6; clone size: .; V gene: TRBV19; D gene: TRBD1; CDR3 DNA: TGTGCCAGTAGTATGGCAGGGGGGAATTCACCCCTCCACTTT; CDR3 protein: CASSMAGGNSPLHF
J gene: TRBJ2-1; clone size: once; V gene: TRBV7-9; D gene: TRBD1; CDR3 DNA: TGTGCCAGCAGCACTCGAGAAACAGGGGACAATGAGCAGTTCTTC; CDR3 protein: CASSTRETGDNEQFF
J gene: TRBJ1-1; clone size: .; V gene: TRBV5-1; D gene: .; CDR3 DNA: TGCGCCAGCAGCCTGACCGACATGGCGACTGAAGCTTTCTTT; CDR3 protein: CASSLTDMATEAFF